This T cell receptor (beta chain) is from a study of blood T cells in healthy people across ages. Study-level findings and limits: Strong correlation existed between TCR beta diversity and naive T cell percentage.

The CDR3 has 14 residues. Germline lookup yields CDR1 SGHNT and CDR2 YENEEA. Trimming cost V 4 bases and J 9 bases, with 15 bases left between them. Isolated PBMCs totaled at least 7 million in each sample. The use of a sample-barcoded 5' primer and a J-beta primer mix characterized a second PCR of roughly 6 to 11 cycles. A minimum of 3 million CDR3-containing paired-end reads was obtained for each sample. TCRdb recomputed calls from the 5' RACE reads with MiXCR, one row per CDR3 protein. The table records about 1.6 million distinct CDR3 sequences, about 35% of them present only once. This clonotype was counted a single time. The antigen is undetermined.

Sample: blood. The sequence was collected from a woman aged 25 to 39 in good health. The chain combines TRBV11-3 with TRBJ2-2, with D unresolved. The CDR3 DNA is TGTGCCAGCAGCTCGGGCGTTCAGACCCGGGAGCTGTTTTTT. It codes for CASSSGVQTRELFF.